The next 22 T cell receptor beta chains were all read from a single sample in a study of CD8 T cells in Susac syndrome. After extraction with the RNeasy kit, about 0.5 to 1 ug of the RNA was reverse transcribed using random hexamers. TCRdb itself ran the immunoSEQ multiplex PCR reads through MiXCR, one entry per CDR3 protein. The sample lists about 160,000 distinct CDR3 sequences, 92% occurring once. Sequencing input: CD4+ T cells from PBMCs. The receptor set was obtained from a human donor in good health.

V usage is TRBV20-1 and J usage is TRBJ2-7, with D maybe TRBD2 (6 bases). Germline V gene lookup returns CDR1 DFQATT and CDR2 SNEGSKA (reference sequence). V shed 6 bases and J shed 3 bases, with 18 bases lying between them. The CDR3 totals 14 residues. CDR3 in amino acids: CSAHWGVAGYEQYF. The CDR3 DNA reads TGCAGTGCCCACTGGGGGGTTGCGGGCTACGAGCAGTACTTC.

This chain connects TRBV5-1 to TRBJ1-6; D not resolved. CDR1 and CDR2 from the germline V gene are SGHRS and YFSETQ. V lost 4 bases to trimming and J lost 8 bases, with 16 bases between them. The CDR3 loop spans 15 amino acids. In DNA form, the CDR3 reads TGCGCCAGCAGCGTGGACGGGGTCCGGGATTCACCCCTCCACTTT. Its protein product is CASSVDGVRDSPLHF.

The chain joins TRBV7-2 to TRBJ1-6, with 9 bases lining up with TRBD1. V shed 4 bases and J 11 bases; nucleotides not matched to a gene: 6. This CDR3 contains 14 residues. In germline, CDR1 is SGHTA, CDR2 FQGNSA. CDR3 sequence reads: CASSSTGTGTPLHF. The CDR3 DNA reads as TGTGCCAGCAGCTCAACGGGGACAGGGACACCCCTCCACTTT.

The J gene is TRBJ1-1, the V gene TRBV14; TRBD1 agrees at 7 bases. The CDR3 is 17 residues long. Germline trimming cut 4 bases from V and 0 bases from J; bases unmatched to any gene: 11. CDR1 is SGHDN and CDR2 is FVKESK in the germline V gene. The CDR3 coding sequence is TGTGCCAGCAGCCTAAAACAGGGGTCCCTCATGAACACTGAAGCTTTCTTT. Translated, it gives CASSLKQGSLMNTEAFF. Full variable domain (outside the CDR3, taken from reference TRBV14 and TRBJ1-1): EAGVTQFPSHSVIEKGQTVTLRCDPISGHDNLYWYRRVMGKEIKFLLHFVKESKQDESGMPNNRFLAERTGGTYSTLKVQPAELEDSGVYFCASSLKQGSLMNTEAFFGQGTRLTVV.

The V call is TRBV6-6, the J call TRBJ2-7; D is perhaps TRBD2 (6 bases). Trimming pared 2 bases from V and 3 bases from J, leaving 8 bases between. This CDR3 has 13 amino acids. CDR1 and CDR2 from the germline V gene are MNHNY and SVGAGI (reference sequence). The CDR3 loop reads CASSYAGLYEQYF. CDR3 nucleotides: TGTGCCAGCAGTTACGCGGGGCTCTACGAGCAGTACTTC.

The sample holds a few counts of this clonotype. The genes are TRBV2 and TRBJ2-7, with 8 nucleotides matching TRBD1. The germline V gene has CDR1 SNHLY and CDR2 FYNNEI. V lost 1 base to trimming and J lost 3 bases; unmatched junction nucleotides: 5. The CDR3 consists of 15 residues. The CDR3 sequence is CASSEGQGAYYEQYF. As DNA, the CDR3 is TGTGCCAGCAGTGAAGGGCAGGGGGCGTACTACGAGCAGTACTTC.

V is TRBV28 and J is TRBJ2-7; no firm D call. Germline V gives CDR1 MDHEN, CDR2 SYDVKM. The germline V and J ends were trimmed by 8 bases and 5 bases, with 19 bases remaining between them. The CDR3 loop spans 14 amino acids. The CDR3 region has the DNA TGTGCCAGCGGAAGTTCGGTGACCCCAAACGAGCAGTACTTC. Protein: CASGSSVTPNEQYF.

This chain connects TRBV20-1 to TRBJ1-2, with D perhaps TRBD1 (6 bases). CDR3 length: 14 amino acids. Germline lookup yields CDR1 DFQATT and CDR2 SNEGSKA (reference sequence). Trimming shortened V by 5 bases and J by 7 bases, and 20 bases separated the two germline ends. CDR3 loop: CSAGGLQGTSGYTF. The CDR3, as DNA: TGCAGTGCTGGGGGACTCCAGGGGACTAGTGGCTACACCTTC.

CDR3 nucleotides: TGTGCCAGCAGTTCCCGGGACAGCTCCTACAATGAGCAGTTCTTC. Protein sequence: CASSSRDSSYNEQFF. The chain links TRBV6-5 to TRBJ2-1; the match to TRBD1 covers 7 bases. The V gene end was trimmed by 4 bases and the J gene end by 0 bases; junction bases not matched to a gene: 3. CDR1 and CDR2 from the germline V gene are MNHEY and SVGAGI. CDR3 length equals 15 residues.

This clonotype was recorded a few times. The rearrangement links TRBV7-2 to TRBJ2-3; possible D gene TRBD1, 6 bases. The CDR3 totals 14 residues. Germline V lookup: CDR1 SGHTA, CDR2 FQGNSA. The germline V and J ends were trimmed by 4 bases and 0 bases, with 8 bases remaining between them. Written as DNA, the CDR3 is TGTGCCAGCAGCTCTCAGGGGAGCACAGATACGCAGTATTTT. Protein: CASSSQGSTDTQYF.

The rearrangement uses TRBV28 and TRBJ2-7; TRBD2 aligns across 8 bases. The V gene end was trimmed by 4 bases and the J gene end by 6 bases; junction bases not matched to a gene: 14. This CDR3 has 16 amino acids. Germline V lookup: CDR1 MDHEN, CDR2 SYDVKM. The CDR3 region has the DNA TGTGCCAGCAGTTATTGGGAGCGGGAGCTTCTCTCCGAGCAGTACTTC. The encoded protein is CASSYWERELLSEQYF.

The chain employs TRBV20-1 and TRBJ2-7; TRBD2 aligns across 9 bases. Germline CDR1 DFQATT, CDR2 SNEGSKA (reference sequence). The CDR3 has 14 amino acids. Trimming at V came to 3 bases and at J to 3 bases, leaving 6 bases not matched to a gene. CDR3 region: CSASGASGNYEQYF. In DNA form, the CDR3 reads TGCAGTGCTAGCGGGGCTAGCGGGAACTACGAGCAGTACTTC.

The V gene is TRBV2, the J gene TRBJ2-1; 11 nucleotides align to TRBD2. The V and J ends lost 6 bases and 15 bases, in that order; junction bases with no gene match: 4. Germline V gene lookup returns CDR1 SNHLY and CDR2 FYNNEI. The CDR3 length is 11 residues. CDR3 sequence: CASRNLAGGFF. The CDR3 region has the DNA TGTGCCAGCAGAAACCTAGCGGGAGGGTTCTTC.

The V call is TRBV6-5, the J call TRBJ2-7, with D uncertain. V was trimmed by 6 bases and J by 7 bases, leaving 13 bases between them. Germline assignment: CDR1 MNHEY and CDR2 SVGAGI. The CDR3 runs 12 residues. The CDR3 nucleotides read TGTGCCAGCAGCCTACCTTTTGGGGAGCAGTACTTC. Amino acids: CASSLPFGEQYF.

This chain connects TRBV27 to TRBJ2-7; D possibly corresponds to TRBD1 (6 bases). V gave up 4 bases and J gave up 6 bases, with 16 bases separating them. The CDR3 runs to 14 residues. The germline V gene has CDR1 MNHEY and CDR2 SMNVEV (reference sequence). CDR3 in DNA: TGTGCCAGCAGTTCCAAGTCCCACAGGGTCGAGCAGTACTTC. Translation: CASSSKSHRVEQYF.

V usage is TRBV19 and J usage is TRBJ1-5, with no clear D. The CDR3 length is 16 residues. Germline V gives CDR1 LNHDA, CDR2 SQIVND (reference sequence). Trimming cost V 7 bases and J 1 base, with 17 bases left between them. The CDR3 DNA reads as TGTGCCAGTACCCCCTTGAGTTGGTGGAGCAATCAGCCCCAGCATTTT. Translated, it gives CASTPLSWWSNQPQHF.

V gene TRBV12-3 or TRBV12-4 combines with J gene TRBJ2-1; 12 positions match TRBD2. V lost 0 bases and J lost 4; bases outside the gene matches: 4. This CDR3 has 17 amino acids. The CDR3 loop is CASSLATTSGGYNEQFF. The CDR3 DNA reads TGTGCCAGCAGTTTAGCCACCACTAGCGGGGGGTACAATGAGCAGTTCTTC.

This chain connects TRBV24-1 to TRBJ1-5, with D uncertain. Trimming removed 0 bases at V and 3 bases at J, with 5 bases between. Germline lookup yields CDR1 KGHDR and CDR2 SFDVKD. The CDR3 loop spans 14 amino acids. The CDR3 protein is CATSDLQNNQPQHF. The CDR3 DNA is TGTGCCACCAGTGATTTGCAAAACAATCAGCCCCAGCATTTT.

The rearrangement joins TRBV19 to TRBJ2-3, with 7 bases lining up with TRBD1. The CDR3 is 15 residues long. CDR1 LNHDA and CDR2 SQIVND come from the germline V gene (reference sequence). V shed 5 bases and J 1 base; nucleotides not matched to a gene: 6. CDR3 coding DNA: TGTGCCAGTAGTCCCAGGGGGTACGGCACAGATACGCAGTATTTT. Translated: CASSPRGYGTDTQYF.

This sequence joins TRBV7-9 and TRBJ1-1, with TRBD1 as a possible D gene (5 bases). V shed 1 base and J shed 11 bases, with 14 bases lying between them. The germline CDR1 and CDR2 sequences are SEHNR and FQNEAQ (reference sequence). The CDR3 sequence is 13 residues long. The CDR3 bases are TGTGCCAGCAGCTTAGAAGAAGGGGTTGACGCTTTCTTT. It specifies CASSLEEGVDAFF.

The chain joins TRBV18 to TRBJ2-7; D is unresolved. CDR1 and CDR2 (germline): KGHSH, LQKENI. V lost 4 bases and J lost 1, with 11 bases in between. The length of the CDR3 is 14 residues. The CDR3 DNA reads as TGTGCCAGCTCACGTGAGGTAGGATCCTACGAGCAGTACTTC. Protein sequence: CASSREVGSYEQYF.

The genes are TRBV20-1 and TRBJ2-7, with D maybe TRBD1 (5 bases). Trimming removed 6 bases at V and 3 bases at J, with 9 bases between. This CDR3 spans 11 amino acids. CDR1 is DFQATT, CDR2 SNEGSKA, per germline (reference sequence). CDR3 sequence: CSALTDYEQYF. The DNA of the CDR3 is TGCAGTGCGTTGACAGACTACGAGCAGTACTTC.